This TCR beta chain was recovered during a study of shared clonotypes between healthy human individuals. Study context: Every donor yielded three CD4 naive, three CD4 memory, two CD8 naive and one CD8 memory plate. General study findings and limits: A generally larger estimated richness was seen in naive subsets than in memory subsets. Generation probabilities of non-shared clonotypes were lower (relative to those shared by all four donors).

Turning to this clone: As yet, its antigen is unknown. This CDR3 is also generated by other DNA sequences in the sample.

CDR3 length: 15 amino acids. Germline V gene sequence: CDR1 SGHTA, CDR2 FQGNSA. Trimming cost V 1 base and J 2 bases, with 9 bases left between them. It was at deep level that the assay was run. Repertoires were generated with immunoSEQ multiplex PCR, while TCRdb's copy carries only in-frame clones and drops some. Seen here are nearly 1,000,000 clones, 70% to 85% observed once, and the top ten hold about 1.5%. Sequences were obtained from memory CD4+ T cells sorted from blood. Subset noted: CD45RA-negative fraction. The receptor comes from a man between 18 and 29 years old in good health. The gene calls are TRBV7-2 and TRBJ2-1, with D tentatively TRBD2 (6 bases). CDR3 sequence reads: CASSLDRGAYNEQFF. Written as DNA, the CDR3 is TGTGCCAGCAGCTTAGACCGCGGGGCCTACAATGAGCAGTTCTTC.